Below are 5 T cell receptor beta chains sequenced from a single sample in a study of blood T cell repertoires in COVID-19. Assay: immunoSEQ multiplex PCR; the TCRdb copy retains only in-frame clones and omits some. The profile covers over 200,000 clones, with 85% to 90% appearing a single time and 5.5% to 7% taken by the ten largest. The sequenced sample was peripheral blood. These receptors originate from an elderly man with acute or convalescent COVID-19.

This sequence joins TRBV4-1 and TRBJ2-5, with TRBD2 identical over 10 bases. Trimming removed 3 bases from V and 2 bases from J; junction bases left unmatched: 6. CDR1 is MGHRA, CDR2 YSYEKL, per germline. The CDR3 is 16 residues long. The CDR3 DNA is TGCGCCAGCAGCCACCTAGCGGGAGTAGGACAAGAGACCCAGTACTTC. Translation gives CASSHLAGVGQETQYF.

The chain joins TRBV9 to TRBJ1-1; maybe TRBD1 (5 bases). V shed 5 bases and J shed 4 bases, with 15 bases lying between them. The CDR3 spans 14 residues. The V gene's germline CDR1 is SGDLS and CDR2 YYNGEE. The CDR3: CASREGAWSTEAFF. The CDR3 nucleotides read TGTGCCAGCAGGGAAGGGGCATGGAGCACTGAAGCTTTCTTT.

The V call is TRBV3-1 (or the pseudogene TRBV3-2), the J call TRBJ2-5; TRBD2 might be the D (7 bases). Per the germline V gene, CDR1 is LGHDT and CDR2 is YNNKEL (reference sequence). CDR3 size: 16 residues. V lost 7 bases and J lost 5, with 23 bases in between. CDR3 protein: CASKQPSGLGGETQYF. CDR3 sequence (DNA): TGTGCCAGCAAGCAGCCATCAGGACTAGGGGGGGAGACCCAGTACTTC.

The CDR3 DNA follows: TGCGCCAGCGAACTAAGGTATTCGTCAGCCGATGGGAACACTGAAGCTTTCTTT. Translated, it gives CASELRYSSADGNTEAFF. The chain joins TRBV4-1 to TRBJ1-1; no clear D. The germline V gene has CDR1 MGHRA and CDR2 YSYEKL. V lost 8 bases and J lost 1, with 26 bases in between. The CDR3 covers 18 residues.

The chain couples TRBV9 to TRBJ2-3; maybe TRBD2 (5 bases). Between the trimmed V and J ends, which lost 7 bases and 0 bases, there was a span of 9 bases. The CDR3 sequence is 13 residues long. Germline V gives CDR1 SGDLS, CDR2 YYNGEE. CDR3 sequence (DNA): TGTGCCAGCGGACGGGATAGCACAGATACGCAGTATTTT. Protein sequence: CASGRDSTDTQYF.